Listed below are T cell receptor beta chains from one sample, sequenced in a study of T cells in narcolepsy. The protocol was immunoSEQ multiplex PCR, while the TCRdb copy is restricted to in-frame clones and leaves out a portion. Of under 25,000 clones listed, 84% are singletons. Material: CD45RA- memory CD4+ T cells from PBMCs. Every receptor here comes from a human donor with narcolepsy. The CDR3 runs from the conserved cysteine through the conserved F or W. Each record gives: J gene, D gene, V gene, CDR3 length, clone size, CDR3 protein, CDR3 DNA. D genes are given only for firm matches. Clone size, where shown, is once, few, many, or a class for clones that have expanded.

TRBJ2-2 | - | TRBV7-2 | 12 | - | CASSLVGRELFF | TGTGCCAGCAGCTTGGTCGGCAGGGAGCTGTTTTTT
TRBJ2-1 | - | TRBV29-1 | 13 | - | CSVGSPRRNEQFF | TGCAGCGTGGGGTCTCCACGGCGGAATGAGCAGTTCTTC
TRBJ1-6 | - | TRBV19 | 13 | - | CASNGGLDSPLHF | TGTGCCAGTAACGGGGGGTTGGATTCACCCCTCCACTTT
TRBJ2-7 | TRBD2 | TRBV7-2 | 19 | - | CASSLGKGLAGHTSYEQYF | TGTGCCAGCAGCTTAGGGAAGGGACTAGCGGGACATACGTCCTACGAGCAGTACTTC
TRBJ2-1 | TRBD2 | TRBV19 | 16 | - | CASSTIAGPLEDEQFF | TGTGCCAGTAGTACTATAGCGGGACCTCTCGAGGATGAGCAGTTCTTC
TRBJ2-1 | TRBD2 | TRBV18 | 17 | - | CASSPSLAGVTYNEQFF | TGTGCCAGCTCACCGAGTCTAGCGGGAGTAACCTACAATGAGCAGTTCTTC
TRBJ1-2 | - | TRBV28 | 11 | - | CAIHGNYGYTF | TGTGCCATCCATGGAAACTATGGCTACACCTTC
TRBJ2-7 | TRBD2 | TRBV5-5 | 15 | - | CASSLGSGSQYEQYF | TGTGCCAGCAGCTTGGGAAGCGGGAGTCAGTACGAGCAGTACTTC
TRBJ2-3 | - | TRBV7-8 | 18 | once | CASSITGVGPASTDTQYF | TGTGCCAGCAGCATCACTGGGGTCGGGCCGGCTAGCACAGATACGCAGTATTTT
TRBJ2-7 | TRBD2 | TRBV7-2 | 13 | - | CASSLGRGDEQYF | TGTGCCAGCAGCCTTGGGCGGGGGGACGAGCAGTACTTC
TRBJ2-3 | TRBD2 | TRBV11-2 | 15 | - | CASSPSAGVFDTQYF | TGTGCCAGCAGCCCCTCTGCGGGAGTATTTGATACGCAGTATTTT